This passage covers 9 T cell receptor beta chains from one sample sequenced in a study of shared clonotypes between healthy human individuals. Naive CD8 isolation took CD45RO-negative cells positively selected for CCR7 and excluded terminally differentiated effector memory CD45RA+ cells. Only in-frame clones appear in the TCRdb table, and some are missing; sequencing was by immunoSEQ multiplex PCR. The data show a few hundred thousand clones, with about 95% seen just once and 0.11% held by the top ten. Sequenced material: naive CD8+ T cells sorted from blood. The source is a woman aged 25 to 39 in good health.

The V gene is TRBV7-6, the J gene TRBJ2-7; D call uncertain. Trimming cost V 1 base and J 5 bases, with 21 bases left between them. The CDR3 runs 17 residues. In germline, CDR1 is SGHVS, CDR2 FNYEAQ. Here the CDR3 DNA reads TGTGCCAGCAGCTTAGTTTCGACTGGTGCAAGTCGAGACGAGCAGTACTTC. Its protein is CASSLVSTGASRDEQYF.

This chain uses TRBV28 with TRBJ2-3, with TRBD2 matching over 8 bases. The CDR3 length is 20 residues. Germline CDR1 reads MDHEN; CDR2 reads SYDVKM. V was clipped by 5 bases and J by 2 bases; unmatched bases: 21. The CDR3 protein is CASSTPSTSGHSWATDTQYF. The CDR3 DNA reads TGTGCCAGCAGTACTCCTTCAACTAGCGGCCACTCCTGGGCCACAGATACGCAGTATTTT.

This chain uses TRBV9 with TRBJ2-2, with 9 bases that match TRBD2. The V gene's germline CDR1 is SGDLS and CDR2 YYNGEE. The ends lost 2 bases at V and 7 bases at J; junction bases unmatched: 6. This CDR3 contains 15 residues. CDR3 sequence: CASSVGGLAYGELFF. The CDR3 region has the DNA TGTGCCAGCAGCGTGGGGGGACTAGCTTACGGGGAGCTGTTTTTT.

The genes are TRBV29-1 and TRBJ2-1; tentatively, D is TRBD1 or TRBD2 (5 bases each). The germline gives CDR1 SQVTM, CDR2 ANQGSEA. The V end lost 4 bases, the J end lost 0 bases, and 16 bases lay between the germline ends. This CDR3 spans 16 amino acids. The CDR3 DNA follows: TGCAGCGTTGTTCCGAGGGGCCTCAACTCCTACAATGAGCAGTTCTTC. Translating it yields CSVVPRGLNSYNEQFF.

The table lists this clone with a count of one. The CDR3 region is CASSVGDHSNQPQHF. DNA of the CDR3: TGTGCCAGCAGTGTAGGAGACCATAGCAATCAGCCCCAGCATTTT. This sequence joins TRBV6-1 and TRBJ1-5; no reliable D call. V was trimmed by 4 bases and J by 0 bases, leaving 10 bases between them. The germline V gene encodes CDR1 MNHNS and CDR2 SASEGT. The CDR3 runs 15 residues.

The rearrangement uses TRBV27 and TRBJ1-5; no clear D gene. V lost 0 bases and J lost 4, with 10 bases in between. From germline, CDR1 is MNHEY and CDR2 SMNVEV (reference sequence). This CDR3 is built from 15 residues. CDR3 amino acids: CASSLSFAENQPQHF. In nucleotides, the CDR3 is TGTGCCAGCAGTTTATCGTTTGCGGAAAATCAGCCCCAGCATTTT.

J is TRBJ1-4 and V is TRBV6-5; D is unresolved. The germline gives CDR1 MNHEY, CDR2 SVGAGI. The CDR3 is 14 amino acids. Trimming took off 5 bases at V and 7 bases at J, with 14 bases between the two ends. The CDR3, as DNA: TGTGCCAGCAGTCGACTTTCAGGCGGTGAAAAACTGTTTTTT. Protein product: CASSRLSGGEKLFF.

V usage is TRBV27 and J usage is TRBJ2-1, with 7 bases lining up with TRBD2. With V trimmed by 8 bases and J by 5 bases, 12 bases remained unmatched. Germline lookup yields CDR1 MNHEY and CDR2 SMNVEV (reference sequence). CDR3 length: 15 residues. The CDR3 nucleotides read TGTGCCAGCTCAATAGCGTGGGGGGGAAACAATGAGCAGTTCTTC. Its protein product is CASSIAWGGNNEQFF.

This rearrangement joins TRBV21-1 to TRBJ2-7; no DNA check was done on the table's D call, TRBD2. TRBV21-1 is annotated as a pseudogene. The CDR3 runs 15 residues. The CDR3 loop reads CASPKGRDGGYEQYF. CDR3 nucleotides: TGTGCCAGCCCCAAGGGGAGGGATGGCGGGTACGAGCAGTACTTC.